This T cell receptor beta chain was captured in a study of tissue T cells after allogeneic stem cell transplantation. CDR3 length equals 14 residues. Trimming left V 1 base short and J 1 base short, with 7 bases between. The germline CDR1 and CDR2 sequences are SGHSA and FRNQAP. As to time point: mouse harvest day 7 after allogeneic transplant. The graft held 10^6 splenic CD5+ T cells and 10^7 T-cell-depleted bone marrow cells. Tissues came from B6→BALB/c major-mismatch GVHD mice at day 7 or 14. Study outcomes and limitations: The study did not identify alloreactive or antigen-specific tissue TCRs, and some clones might be persisting host cells. Few T cell clones were shared across patients, but motif clusters showed tissue-specific shared signatures.

Concerning this clone: Its matching antigen is unknown. Gene names and germline refer to mouse. Coverage ceases 1 residue before the CDR3 finishes, and the germline J gene fills in the end.

TCRbeta CDR3 was sequenced at survey depth with template counts. Generated by immunoSEQ multiplex PCR, the TCRdb table keeps only in-frame clones and is missing some. The sample has some 2,200 clones; 45% to 70% are singletons. The sequence came from a female BALB/c mouse given C57BL/6 T cells with graft-versus-host disease after an allogeneic hematopoietic cell transplant. V usage is TRBV16 and J usage is TRBJ1-2, with D maybe TRBD1 (5 bases). The sequenced sample consisted of spleen. This CDR3 is CASSLGTRNSDYTF. The covered CDR3 bases are TGTGCAAGCAGCTTAGGGACACGAAACTCCGACTACACC. The whole variable domain, filled in from reference TRBV16 and TRBJ1-2, reads NAGVIQTPRHKVTGKGQEATLWCEPISGHSAVFWYRQTIVQGLEFLTYFRNQAPIDDSGMPKERFSAQMPNQSHSTLKIQSTQPQDSAVYLCASSLGTRNSDYTFGSGTRLLVI.